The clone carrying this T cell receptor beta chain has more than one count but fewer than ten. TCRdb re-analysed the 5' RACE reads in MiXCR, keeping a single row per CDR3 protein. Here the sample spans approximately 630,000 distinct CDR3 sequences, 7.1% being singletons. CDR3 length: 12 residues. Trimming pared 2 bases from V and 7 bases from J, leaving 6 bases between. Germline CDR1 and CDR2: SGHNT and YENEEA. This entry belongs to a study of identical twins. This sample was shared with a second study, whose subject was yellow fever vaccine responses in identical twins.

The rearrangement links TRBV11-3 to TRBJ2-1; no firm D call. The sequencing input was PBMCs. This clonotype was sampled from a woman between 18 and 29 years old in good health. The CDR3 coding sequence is TGTGCCAGCAGCTTATCCTTTAATGAGCAGTTCTTC. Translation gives CASSLSFNEQFF.